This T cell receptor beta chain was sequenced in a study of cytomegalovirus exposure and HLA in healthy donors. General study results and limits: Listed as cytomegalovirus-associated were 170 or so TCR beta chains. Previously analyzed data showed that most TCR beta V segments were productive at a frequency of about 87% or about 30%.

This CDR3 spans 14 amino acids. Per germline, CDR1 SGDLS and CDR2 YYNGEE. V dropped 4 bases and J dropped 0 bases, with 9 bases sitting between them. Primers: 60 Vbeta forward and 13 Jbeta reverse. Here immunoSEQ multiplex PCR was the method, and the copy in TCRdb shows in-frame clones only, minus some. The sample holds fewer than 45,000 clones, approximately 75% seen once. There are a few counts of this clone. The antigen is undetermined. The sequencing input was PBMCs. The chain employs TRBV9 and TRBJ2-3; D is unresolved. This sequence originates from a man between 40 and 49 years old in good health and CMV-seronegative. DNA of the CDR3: TGTGCCAGCAGCTACGCACTAAGCACAGATACGCAGTATTTT. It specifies CASSYALSTDTQYF.